This TCR beta chain emerged from a study of human T cells and chemical hapten exposure. Study details: Sensitization was performed using 2% DPC on a 2 cm by 2 cm upper inner arm skin site. Study outcomes and limitations: The formation of large CDR3 similarity clusters by expanded TCRs significantly exceeded that of controls.

The time point is: patch test 3, about 24 weeks after DPC sensitization. Documented treatment: therapeutic diphenylcyclopropenone sensitization with weekly scalp DPC. The study's library attached unique molecular identifiers to single cDNA molecules. TCRdb reprocessed the RACE reads via MiXCR and lists one record per CDR3 protein. Altogether more than 150,000 distinct CDR3 sequences are present, approximately 24% being singletons, with the ten largest covering 2.5%. The table lists this clonotype with a few counts. The antigen is not known. V was shortened by 4 bases and J by 3 bases, with 13 bases between the two germline ends. CDR3 length equals 14 residues. Germline values: CDR1 MDHEN, CDR2 SYDVKM.

The receptor was isolated from a woman aged 40 to 55 with alopecia areata. Some clones in this sample may be carry-over from other donors' samples. The chain employs TRBV28 and TRBJ2-7; D is possibly TRBD2 (6 bases). The material was whole blood, obtained in connection with sensitization to the hapten diphenylcyclopropenone (DPC). The DNA of the CDR3 is TGTGCCAGCAGTTCACCGGGACTCCTCTACGAGCAGTACTTC. Protein product: CASSSPGLLYEQYF. Full variable domain (rest looked up from reference TRBV28 and TRBJ2-7): DVKVTQSSRYLVKRTGEKVFLECVQDMDHENMFWYRQDPGLGLRLIYFSYDVKMKEKGDIPEGYSVSREKKERFSLILESASTNQTSMYLCASSSPGLLYEQYFGPGTRLTVT.